The 22 T cell receptor beta chains listed next were all sequenced from one sample in a study of technical replicates of blood from a handful of donors (dated by TCRdb to 2015 to 2018). Library generation was performed with the immunoSEQ multiplex PCR assay. TCRdb provides this immuneACCESS table in a form limited to in-frame rearrangements. Some clones are lacking; in checked studies, under half of them reflect an unresolved V gene, and why the rest are absent is not known. This sample is represented by some 80,000 clones; 92% of them were singletons. The ten largest clones represent 0.27% of the sample. The sequenced sample consisted of T cells isolated from PBMCs. The receptors originated from a human donor in good health.

This rearrangement joins TRBV4-1 to TRBJ1-4; D ambiguous. V dropped 4 bases and J dropped 2 bases, with 14 bases sitting between them. Looked up from germline, CDR1 is MGHRA and CDR2 is YSYEKL. This CDR3 has 16 amino acids. The DNA for the CDR3 is TGCGCCAGCAGCCCTCGCCGGGATTCGACTAATGAAAAACTGTTTTTT. This encodes CASSPRRDSTNEKLFF.

The V and J genes are TRBV5-8 and TRBJ2-3; D might be TRBD1 (5 bases). The CDR3 has 15 amino acids. The ends were cut back, 4 bases at V and 1 base at J, with 13 bases in the middle. Germline-derived CDR1 and CDR2 are SGHTS and YDEGEE. Written as DNA, the CDR3 is TGTGCCAGCAGCATGCAGGGAAGGGGCACAGATACGCAGTATTTT. Its translation: CASSMQGRGTDTQYF.

The chain joins TRBV29-1 to TRBJ1-2, with TRBD1 identical over 9 bases. Looked up from germline, CDR1 is SQVTM and CDR2 is ANQGSEA. There are 13 residues in the CDR3. The V gene end was trimmed by 5 bases and the J gene end by 5 bases; junction bases not matched to a gene: 6. CDR3 residues: CSVYRGRVYGYTF. CDR3 nucleotide sequence: TGCAGCGTTTACAGGGGGCGGGTTTATGGCTACACCTTC.

This clone has a single count. The V call is TRBV7-9, the J call TRBJ1-5, with 7 nucleotides matching TRBD1. The V segment lost 4 bases and the J segment 3 bases; nucleotides outside the gene matches: 9. CDR3 length: 16 amino acids. The germline V gene has CDR1 SEHNR and CDR2 FQNEAQ (reference sequence). DNA for the CDR3: TGTGCCAGCAGCTCCCTGGACAGGTTGGCCAATCAGCCCCAGCATTTT. Protein sequence: CASSSLDRLANQPQHF.

V and J are TRBV6-6 and TRBJ1-1; 10 positions agree with TRBD1. The CDR3 has 13 amino acids. Trimming removed 6 bases from V and 11 bases from J; junction bases left unmatched: 9. The germline V gene encodes CDR1 MNHNY and CDR2 SVGAGI (reference sequence). CDR3 loop: CASRLRDRGYAFF. The CDR3 DNA reads TGTGCCAGCAGGCTCCGGGACAGGGGTTACGCTTTCTTT.

V gene TRBV19 combines with J gene TRBJ1-2; TRBD1 aligns across 7 bases. The CDR3 extends over 14 amino acids. J gave up 4 bases and V 6 bases, and 8 bases lay outside the gene matches. Germline values: CDR1 LNHDA, CDR2 SQIVND (reference sequence). The CDR3 nucleotides are TGTGCCAGTAGGCTCCAAGGGGGCTTCTATGGCTACACCTTC. Its translation is CASRLQGGFYGYTF.

The chain carries TRBV7-8 and TRBJ1-1, with no clear D. Germline CDR1 and CDR2: SGHVS and FQNEAQ. The CDR3 totals 15 residues. V dropped 0 bases and J dropped 1 base, with 9 bases sitting between them. The CDR3 DNA reads TGTGCCAGCAGCTTAGCGGCGACTCCGAACACTGAAGCTTTCTTT. This encodes CASSLAATPNTEAFF.

The rearrangement uses TRBV27 and TRBJ2-7; possible D gene TRBD1, 6 bases. This CDR3 is built from 14 residues. Trimming stripped 5 bases from V and 0 bases from J, with 11 bases between. CDR1 MNHEY and CDR2 SMNVEV come from the germline V gene (reference sequence). This CDR3 is CASSPMTGSYEQYF. The CDR3 region has the DNA TGTGCCAGCAGTCCAATGACAGGCTCCTACGAGCAGTACTTC.

V and J are TRBV4-1 and TRBJ1-3; 7 bases align to TRBD1. The length of the CDR3 is 15 residues. Germline CDR1 MGHRA, CDR2 YSYEKL. The J segment lost 4 bases and the V segment lost 1 base, leaving 4 bases of the junction unmatched. This CDR3 is CASSQGTGRGNTIYF. The DNA of the CDR3 is TGCGCCAGCAGCCAAGGGACAGGTAGAGGAAACACCATATATTTT.

Regarding this clone: The sample holds other DNA sequences that translate to the same CDR3. The J gene is TRBJ2-3, the V gene TRBV2, with 10 bases identical to TRBD2. Germline V gene sequence: CDR1 SNHLY, CDR2 FYNNEI. CDR3 length equals 15 residues. The V gene end was trimmed by 3 bases and the J gene end by 1 base; junction bases not matched to a gene: 1. Here the CDR3 DNA reads TGTGCCAGCAGTGAGGGGACTAGCGGCACAGATACGCAGTATTTT. It yields the protein CASSEGTSGTDTQYF.

The DNA of the CDR3 is TGTGCCAGCAGCGGAGCGGGCGCTCTCGCAGATACGCAGTATTTT. This codes for CASSGAGALADTQYF. The V and J genes are TRBV9 and TRBJ2-3; possibly TRBD2 for D (6 bases). Per the germline V gene, CDR1 is SGDLS and CDR2 is YYNGEE. V was clipped by 3 bases and J by 4 bases, with 15 bases between them. This CDR3 has 15 amino acids.

CDR3: CASSSLAVGGETQYF. CDR3 nucleotides: TGTGCCAGCAGCTCACTAGCGGTTGGGGGAGAGACCCAGTACTTC. The V gene is TRBV5-4, the J gene TRBJ2-5, with 8 bases matching TRBD2. This CDR3 contains 15 residues. Germline V gene lookup returns CDR1 SGHNT and CDR2 YYREEE (reference sequence). Unmatched junction bases numbered 8, after V lost 3 bases and J lost 4 bases.

This clone was seen only a few times. V usage is TRBV5-5 and J usage is TRBJ1-1; D gene uncertain. The CDR3 length is 16 residues. Germline lookup yields CDR1 SGHKS and CDR2 YYEKEE (reference sequence). Trimming stripped 2 bases from V and 0 bases from J, with 14 bases between. CDR3 sequence reads: CASSLMYSLMNTEAFF. The DNA of the CDR3 is TGTGCCAGCAGCTTAATGTACAGCCTCATGAACACTGAAGCTTTCTTT.

This chain joins TRBV7-9 and TRBJ2-1; TRBD1 might be the D (6 bases). CDR3 size: 15 residues. CDR1 and CDR2 (germline): SEHNR, FQNEAQ (reference sequence). The V gene lost 1 base and the J gene lost 8 bases, with 15 bases spanning the gap. This chain's CDR3 is CASSLEHRVIDEQFF. CDR3 nucleotide sequence: TGTGCCAGCAGCTTAGAGCACAGGGTTATCGATGAGCAGTTCTTC.

The chain recombines TRBV5-4 with TRBJ2-7; 11 bases are shared with TRBD2. The CDR3 totals 16 residues. The V and J ends lost 4 bases and 4 bases, in that order; junction bases with no gene match: 10. Per germline, CDR1 SGHNT and CDR2 YYREEE (reference sequence). CDR3 DNA sequence: TGTGCCAGCAGCCCCCGTCTAGCGGGGGGAAATTACGAGCAGTACTTC. Translating gives CASSPRLAGGNYEQYF.

V is TRBV27 and J is TRBJ2-5, with D tentatively TRBD1 (6 bases). Germline values: CDR1 MNHEY, CDR2 SMNVEV (reference sequence). The CDR3 covers 15 residues. V lost 7 bases to trimming and J lost 2 bases, with 17 bases between them. The CDR3: CASNSASGQQETQYF. CDR3 nucleotide sequence: TGTGCCAGCAACTCGGCGAGCGGACAGCAAGAGACCCAGTACTTC.

V is TRBV18 and J is TRBJ1-2; 8 bases agree with TRBD1. The CDR3 extends over 14 amino acids. CDR1 and CDR2 from the germline V gene are KGHSH and LQKENI. Losses at the gene ends were 1 base for V and 6 bases for J; bases not matched to a gene: 4. The CDR3 protein is CASSPLDRGDGYTF. The CDR3 DNA is TGTGCCAGCTCACCACTAGACAGGGGAGATGGCTACACCTTC. The whole variable domain, filled in from reference TRBV18 and TRBJ1-2, reads NAGVMQNPRHLVRRRGQEARLRCSPMKGHSHVYWYRQLPEEGLKFMVYLQKENIIDESGMPKERFSAEFPKEGPSILRIQQVVRGDSAAYFCASSPLDRGDGYTFGSGTRLTVV.

The chain recombines TRBV11-3 with TRBJ2-1, with D perhaps TRBD2 (5 bases). This CDR3 spans 16 amino acids. Germline values: CDR1 SGHNT, CDR2 YENEEA. The V gene lost 1 base and the J gene lost 3 bases, with 13 bases spanning the gap. CDR3 nucleotide sequence: TGTGCCAGCAGCTTAGGGCATCGGGGTAGCTACAATGAGCAGTTCTTC. This codes for CASSLGHRGSYNEQFF.

V gene TRBV6-1 combines with J gene TRBJ2-1; 9 nucleotides align to TRBD1. This CDR3 is built from 15 residues. The germline V gene has CDR1 MNHNS and CDR2 SASEGT. With V trimmed by 3 bases and J by 5 bases, 5 bases remained unmatched. The CDR3 reads CASSEIQGAHNEQFF. CDR3 bases: TGTGCCAGCAGTGAGATACAGGGGGCCCACAATGAGCAGTTCTTC.

This chain uses TRBV27 with TRBJ2-1, with D possibly matching TRBD2 (7 bases). V lost 7 bases and J lost 0, with 19 bases in between. This CDR3 is 17 amino acids long. Looked up from germline, CDR1 is MNHEY and CDR2 is SMNVEV (reference sequence). CDR3: CASNTILGGASYNEQFF. The CDR3 DNA reads as TGTGCCAGCAACACTATCCTGGGGGGGGCCTCCTACAATGAGCAGTTCTTC.

The V and J genes are TRBV5-1 and TRBJ2-5; no reliable D call. This CDR3 has 13 amino acids. Germline loops: CDR1 SGHRS, CDR2 YFSETQ. V gave up 0 bases and J gave up 5 bases, with 8 bases separating them. The CDR3, as DNA: TGCGCCAGCAGCTTGGACCCGGGTGAGACCCAGTACTTC. Protein sequence: CASSLDPGETQYF.

The V gene is TRBV11-2, the J gene TRBJ1-2; unclear D gene. This CDR3 has 14 residues. Germline CDR1 and CDR2: SGHAT and FQNNGV. Trimming left V 4 bases short and J 2 bases short, with 11 bases between. CDR3 amino acids: CASSSETENYGYTF. CDR3 DNA: TGTGCCAGCAGCTCCGAGACTGAAAACTATGGCTACACCTTC.